This T cell receptor beta chain was retrieved from a study of shared clonotypes between healthy human individuals (dated by TCRdb to 2018 to 2021). About the investigation overall: Two women and three men aged 18 to 49 years were included in the cohort. For each donor, three plates each were used for CD4 naive and CD4 memory, two plates were used for CD8 naive, and one plate was used for CD8 memory. Blood TCR repertoires of a handful of healthy adults were deeply sequenced to estimate repertoire size and the extent of clonotype sharing between individuals. Different laboratories and diverse techniques were used to prepare libraries and sequence TCR repertoires, to increase sequencing depth and limit assay-specific biases. Leukapheresis yielded between about 0.94 and 10 billion PBMCs per donor.

Donors were healthy HIV-negative adults with no recently reported acute infections or vaccinations. Every donor was a Caucasian adult living in Nashville, Tennessee, USA. Magnetic negative selection was used to enrich CD4+ T cells, after which naive cells were positively selected on CD45RA and the negative fraction became the memory subset. Blood was obtained by leukapheresis, after which PBMCs were separated by Ficoll-Histopaque density gradient centrifugation and cryopreserved in liquid nitrogen vapor phase. Purity and quantity of every magnetically sorted T cell population were checked by analytical flow cytometry. Genomic DNA was isolated from every sorted fraction and measured by UV absorbance on a Nanodrop 2000c. Using the deep immunoSEQ assay, multiplex PCR amplified TCR CDR3 regions from genomic DNA. Extracted genomic DNA from each cell subset was spread evenly across all wells of several immunoSEQ 96-well plates, with each plate serving as a replicate. For sorted subsets, around 200 ng genomic DNA, equal to about 30,000 T cell genomes, was loaded into each replicate PCR. The purified libraries were quantified using a Qubit 3.0 fluorometer, sized with a Bioanalyzer 2100, and then quantified again using the KAPA Library Quantification kit. Every immunoSEQ 96-well plate was sequenced on a dedicated single-read 150-cycle Illumina NextSeq 550 flow cell. The source study handled its data this way. Because the immunoSEQ output included only junctional sequences and no quality scores, the filtering could not be the same as the filtering used for full-length reads. Sequences were annotated with PyIR, a Python wrapper for IgBLAST v1.9, using IMGT germline references to assign V/J genes and CDR3. Reads with weak V/J assignments (E-value above 1e-6), missing CDR3, stop codons, out-of-frame junctions, or ambiguous translated residues were removed. V3J clonotypes were defined as sequences sharing the same inferred V gene, J gene, and CDR3 amino acid sequence. Percentage overlap between repertoires was calculated by dividing the number of shared unique clonotypes by the size of the smaller repertoire. Repertoire richness was assessed with RTK rarefaction, the Chao1 estimator, and Recon v2.1 estimates of unobserved clonotypes. OLGA was used to compute generation probabilities for all TCRbeta clonotypes that the gDNA method yielded from a few donors. Here the immuneACCESS table is served through TCRdb, limited to in-frame sequences with V and J called. Missing clones are a known gap in these copies; in checked studies unresolved V genes cover under half, and the rest lacks a known reason. The V and J calls and clone size come from that table; D and trimming were worked out from the DNA. This sample lists approximately 350,000 clones; roughly 70% were detected once. The biggest ten clones account for about a tenth of the sample.

The paper as a whole reports these results and caveats: Higher generation probabilities were observed for clonotypes shared by all four sorted-subset donors than for non-shared clonotypes. Even with the large sequencing depth, rarefaction of the sorted-subset datasets indicated that sequencing was incomplete. Estimated clonotype richness was generally larger for naive than for memory subsets. The genetic and exposure-history diversity represented was limited by the small number of donors. Across a handful of donors, around 5% of naive CD4, roughly 3.4% of naive CD8, about 2.3% of memory CD4, and under 0.45% of memory CD8 clonotypes were shared. Pairwise subsampling led to the expectation that sequencing depth would affect the degree of clonotype sharing among donors. Sampling was limited to blood, and TCR repertoires in tissue likely differ from TCR repertoires in blood.

The table lists this clone with a count of one. Its antigen remains undetermined. Base qualities are not provided; no much larger clone lies one nucleotide away. From V the trimming removes 5 bases and from J it removes 1 base, while the gene matches leave 12 bases of the junction unaccounted for. The CDR3 spans 17 residues, from the cysteine through the phenylalanine. The CDR3 DNA has 51 bases and is translated from base 1. CDR1 and CDR2 (SEHNR, FQNEAQ) derive from the germline V gene (reference sequence). The clonotype was recovered from a man aged 25 to 40 in good health. Specimen: memory CD4+ T cells sorted from blood. Explained via the paper, the cell subset or site label denotes: CD45RA-negative fraction. The chain is made from TRBV7-9 and TRBJ2-3; 7 bases in the middle match TRBD1. CDR3 loop: CASSPLGTAAGTDTQYF. The nucleotide sequence is TGTGCCAGCAGCCCCCTGGGGACAGCCGCCGGCACAGATACGCAGTATTTT.